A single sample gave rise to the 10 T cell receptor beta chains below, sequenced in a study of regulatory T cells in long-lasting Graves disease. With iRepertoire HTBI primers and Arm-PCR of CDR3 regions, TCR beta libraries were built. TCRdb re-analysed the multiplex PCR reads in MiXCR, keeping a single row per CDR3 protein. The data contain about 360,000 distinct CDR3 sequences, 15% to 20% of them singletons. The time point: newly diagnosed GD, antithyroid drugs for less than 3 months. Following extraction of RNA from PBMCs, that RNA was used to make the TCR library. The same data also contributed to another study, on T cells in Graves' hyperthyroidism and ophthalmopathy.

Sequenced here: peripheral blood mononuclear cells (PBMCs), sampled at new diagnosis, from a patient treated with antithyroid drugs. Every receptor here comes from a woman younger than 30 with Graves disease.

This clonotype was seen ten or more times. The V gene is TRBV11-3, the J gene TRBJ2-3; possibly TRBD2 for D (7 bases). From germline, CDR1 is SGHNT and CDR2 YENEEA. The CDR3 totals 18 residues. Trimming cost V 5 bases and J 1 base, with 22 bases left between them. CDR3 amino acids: CASSPRSAGAKGTDTQYF. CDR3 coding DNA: TGTGCCAGCAGCCCCCGGTCGGCGGGGGCGAAAGGCACAGATACGCAGTATTTT.

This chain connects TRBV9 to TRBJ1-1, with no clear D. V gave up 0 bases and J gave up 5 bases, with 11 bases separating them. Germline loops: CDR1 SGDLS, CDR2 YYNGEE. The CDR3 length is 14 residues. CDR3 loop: CASSVDVGLTEAFF. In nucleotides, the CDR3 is TGTGCCAGCAGCGTAGACGTCGGGCTTACTGAAGCTTTCTTT.

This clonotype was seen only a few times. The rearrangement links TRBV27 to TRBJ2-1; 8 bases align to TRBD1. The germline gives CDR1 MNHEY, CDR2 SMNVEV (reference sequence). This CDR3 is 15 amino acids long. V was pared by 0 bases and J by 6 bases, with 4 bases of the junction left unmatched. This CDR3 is CASSLSAGGFNEQFF. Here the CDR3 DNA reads TGTGCCAGCAGTTTATCGGCAGGGGGCTTCAATGAGCAGTTCTTC.

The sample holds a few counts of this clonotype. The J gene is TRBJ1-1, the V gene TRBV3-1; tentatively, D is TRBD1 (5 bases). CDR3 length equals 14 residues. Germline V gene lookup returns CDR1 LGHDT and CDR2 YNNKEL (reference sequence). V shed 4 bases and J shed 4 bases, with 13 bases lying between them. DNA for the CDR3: TGTGCCAGCAGCCCGTCAGGGAGCCCCACTGAAGCTTTCTTT. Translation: CASSPSGSPTEAFF.

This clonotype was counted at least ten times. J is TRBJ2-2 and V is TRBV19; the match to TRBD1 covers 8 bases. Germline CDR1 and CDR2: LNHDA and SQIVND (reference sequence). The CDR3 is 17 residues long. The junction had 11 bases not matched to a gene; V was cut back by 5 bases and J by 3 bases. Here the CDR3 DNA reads TGTGCCAGTAGTGTACTGACAGGGGCCGACTACACCGGGGAGCTGTTTTTT. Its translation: CASSVLTGADYTGELFF.

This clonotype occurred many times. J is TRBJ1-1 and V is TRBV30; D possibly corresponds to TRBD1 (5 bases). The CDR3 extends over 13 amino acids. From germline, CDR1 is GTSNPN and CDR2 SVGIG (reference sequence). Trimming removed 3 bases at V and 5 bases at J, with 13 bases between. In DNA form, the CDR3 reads TGTGCCTGGAGCCTACGGGGGGGGACTGAAGCTTTCTTT. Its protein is CAWSLRGGTEAFF.

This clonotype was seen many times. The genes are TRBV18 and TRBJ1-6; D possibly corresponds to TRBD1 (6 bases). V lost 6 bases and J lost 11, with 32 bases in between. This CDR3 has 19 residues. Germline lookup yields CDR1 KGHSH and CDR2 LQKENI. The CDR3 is CASSPLPGQIPSGGAPLHF. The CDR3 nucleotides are TGTGCCAGCTCGCCGCTCCCGGGACAAATTCCCTCGGGGGGAGCACCCCTCCACTTT.

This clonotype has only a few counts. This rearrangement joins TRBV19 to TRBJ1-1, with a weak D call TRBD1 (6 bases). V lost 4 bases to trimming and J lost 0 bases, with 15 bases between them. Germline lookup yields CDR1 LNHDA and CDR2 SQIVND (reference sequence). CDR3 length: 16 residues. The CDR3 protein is CASSTRGTLMNTEAFF. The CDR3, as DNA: TGTGCCAGTAGTACCAGGGGTACTTTGATGAACACTGAAGCTTTCTTT. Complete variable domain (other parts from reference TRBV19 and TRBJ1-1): DGGITQSPKYLFRKEGQNVTLSCEQNLNHDAMYWYRQDPGQGLRLIYYSQIVNDFQKGDIAEGYSVSREKKESFPLTVTSAQKNPTAFYLCASSTRGTLMNTEAFFGQGTRLTVV.

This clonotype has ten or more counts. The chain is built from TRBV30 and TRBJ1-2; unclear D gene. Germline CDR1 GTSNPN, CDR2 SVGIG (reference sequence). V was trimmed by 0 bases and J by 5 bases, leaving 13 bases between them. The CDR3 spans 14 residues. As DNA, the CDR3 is TGTGCCTGGAGTGTACAATCGGGTTGGTATGGCTACACCTTC. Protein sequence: CAWSVQSGWYGYTF.

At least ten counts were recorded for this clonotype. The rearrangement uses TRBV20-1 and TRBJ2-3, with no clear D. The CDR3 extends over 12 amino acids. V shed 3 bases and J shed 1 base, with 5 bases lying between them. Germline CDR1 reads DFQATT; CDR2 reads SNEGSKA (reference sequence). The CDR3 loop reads CSASQGTDTQYF. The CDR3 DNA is TGCAGTGCTAGTCAGGGCACAGATACGCAGTATTTT.